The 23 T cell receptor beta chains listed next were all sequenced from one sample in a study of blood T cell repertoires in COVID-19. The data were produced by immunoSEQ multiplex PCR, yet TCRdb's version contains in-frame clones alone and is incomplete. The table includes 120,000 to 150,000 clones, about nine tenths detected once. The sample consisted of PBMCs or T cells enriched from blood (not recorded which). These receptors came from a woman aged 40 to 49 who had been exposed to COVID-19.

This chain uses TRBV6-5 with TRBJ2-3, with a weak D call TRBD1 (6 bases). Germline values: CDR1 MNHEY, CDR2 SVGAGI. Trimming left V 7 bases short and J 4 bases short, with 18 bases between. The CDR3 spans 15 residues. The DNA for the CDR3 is TGTGCCAGCACGAGTCAGGGGATTGGCGCAGATACGCAGTATTTT. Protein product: CASTSQGIGADTQYF.

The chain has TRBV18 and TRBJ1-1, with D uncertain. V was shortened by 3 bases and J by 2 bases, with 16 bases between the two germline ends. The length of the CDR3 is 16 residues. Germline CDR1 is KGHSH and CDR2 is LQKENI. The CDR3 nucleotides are TGTGCCAGCTCACCTCCGGGTGGGCGGGGTAACACTGAAGCTTTCTTT. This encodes CASSPPGGRGNTEAFF.

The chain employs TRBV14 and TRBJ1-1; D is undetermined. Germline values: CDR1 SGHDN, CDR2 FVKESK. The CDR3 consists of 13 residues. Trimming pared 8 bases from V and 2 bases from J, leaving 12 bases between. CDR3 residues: CASANRDNTEAFF. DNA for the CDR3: TGTGCCAGCGCGAACCGGGATAACACTGAAGCTTTCTTT.

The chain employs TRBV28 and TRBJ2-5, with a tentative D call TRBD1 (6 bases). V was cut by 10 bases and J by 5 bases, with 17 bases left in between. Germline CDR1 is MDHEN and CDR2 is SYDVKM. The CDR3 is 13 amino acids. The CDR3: CATIALRGETQYF. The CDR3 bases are TGTGCCACCATAGCCCTAAGGGGGGAGACCCAGTACTTC.

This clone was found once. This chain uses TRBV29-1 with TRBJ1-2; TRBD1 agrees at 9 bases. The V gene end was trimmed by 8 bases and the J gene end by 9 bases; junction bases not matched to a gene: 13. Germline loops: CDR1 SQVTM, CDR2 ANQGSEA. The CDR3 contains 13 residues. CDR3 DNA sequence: TGCAGCACACCCTCTGGACAGGGGTTAAGCTACACCTTC. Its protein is CSTPSGQGLSYTF.

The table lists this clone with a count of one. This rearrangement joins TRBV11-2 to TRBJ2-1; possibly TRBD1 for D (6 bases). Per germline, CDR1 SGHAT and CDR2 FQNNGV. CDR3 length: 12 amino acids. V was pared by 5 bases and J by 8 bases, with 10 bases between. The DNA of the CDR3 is TGTGCCAGCAGCAAACAGGGCTATGAGCAGTTCTTC. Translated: CASSKQGYEQFF.

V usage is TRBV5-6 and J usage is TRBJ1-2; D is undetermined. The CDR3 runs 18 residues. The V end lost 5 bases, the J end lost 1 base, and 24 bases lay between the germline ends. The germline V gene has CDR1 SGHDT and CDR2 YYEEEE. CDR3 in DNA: TGTGCCAGCAGAATCCGGGGAGTAGGAGTCAGCCTTAACTATGGCTACACCTTC. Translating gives CASRIRGVGVSLNYGYTF.

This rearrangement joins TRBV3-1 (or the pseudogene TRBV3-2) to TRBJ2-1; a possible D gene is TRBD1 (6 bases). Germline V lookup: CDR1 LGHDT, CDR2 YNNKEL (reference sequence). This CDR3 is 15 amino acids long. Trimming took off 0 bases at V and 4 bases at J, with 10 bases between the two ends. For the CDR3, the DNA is TGTGCCAGCAGCCAAGACAGGGGAAAATACAATGAGCAGTTCTTC. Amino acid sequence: CASSQDRGKYNEQFF.

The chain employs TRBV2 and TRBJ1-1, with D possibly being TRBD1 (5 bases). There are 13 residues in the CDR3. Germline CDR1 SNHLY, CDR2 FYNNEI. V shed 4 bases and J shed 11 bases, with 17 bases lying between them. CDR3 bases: TGTGCCAGCAGTGGACAGCGCGAGTCCAGGGCTTTCTTT. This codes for CASSGQRESRAFF.

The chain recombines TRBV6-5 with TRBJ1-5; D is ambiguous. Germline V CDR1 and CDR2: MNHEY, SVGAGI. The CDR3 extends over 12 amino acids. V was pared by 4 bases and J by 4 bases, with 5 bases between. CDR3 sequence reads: CASSFLNQPQHF. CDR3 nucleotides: TGTGCCAGCAGTTTCTTGAATCAGCCCCAGCATTTT.

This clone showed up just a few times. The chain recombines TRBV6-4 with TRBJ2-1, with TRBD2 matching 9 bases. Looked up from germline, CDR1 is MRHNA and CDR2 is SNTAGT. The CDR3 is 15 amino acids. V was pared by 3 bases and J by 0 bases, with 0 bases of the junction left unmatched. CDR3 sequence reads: CASSETSGSYNEQFF. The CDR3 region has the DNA TGTGCCAGCAGTGAGACTAGCGGCTCCTACAATGAGCAGTTCTTC.

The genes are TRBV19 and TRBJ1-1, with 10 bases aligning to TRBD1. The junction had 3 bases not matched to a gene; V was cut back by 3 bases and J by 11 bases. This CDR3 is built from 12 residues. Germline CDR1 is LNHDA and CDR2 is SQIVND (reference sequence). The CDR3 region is CASSIRDRGAFF. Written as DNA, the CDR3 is TGTGCCAGTAGTATTCGGGACAGGGGTGCTTTCTTT.

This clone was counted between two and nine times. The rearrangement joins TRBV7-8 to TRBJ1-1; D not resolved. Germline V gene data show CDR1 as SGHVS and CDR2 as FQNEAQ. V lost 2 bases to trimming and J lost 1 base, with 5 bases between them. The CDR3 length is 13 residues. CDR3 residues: CASSLMRNTEAFF. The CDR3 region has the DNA TGTGCCAGCAGCTTAATGAGGAACACTGAAGCTTTCTTT.

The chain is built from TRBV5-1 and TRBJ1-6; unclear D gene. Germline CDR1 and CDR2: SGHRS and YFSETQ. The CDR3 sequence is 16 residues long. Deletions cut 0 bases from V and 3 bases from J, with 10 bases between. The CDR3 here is CASSLAEVSYNSPLHF. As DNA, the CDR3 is TGCGCCAGCAGCTTGGCCGAGGTCAGCTATAATTCACCCCTCCACTTT.

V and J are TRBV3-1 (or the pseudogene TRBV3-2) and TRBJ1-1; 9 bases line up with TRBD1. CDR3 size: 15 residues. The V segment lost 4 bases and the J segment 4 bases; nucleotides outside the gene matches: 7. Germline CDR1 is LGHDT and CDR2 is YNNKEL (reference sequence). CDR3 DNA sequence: TGTGCCAGCAGCCGGGGGGACAGGGTGGTCACTGAAGCTTTCTTT. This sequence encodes CASSRGDRVVTEAFF.

The CDR3 sequence: CASGRTAATNEKLFF. In nucleotides, the CDR3 is TGTGCCAGCGGAAGGACAGCTGCAACTAATGAAAAACTGTTTTTT. V gene TRBV27 combines with J gene TRBJ1-4, with D possibly TRBD1 on 6 matching bases. The CDR3 runs to 15 residues. Germline V gene data show CDR1 as MNHEY and CDR2 as SMNVEV (reference sequence). V gave up 8 bases and J gave up 0 bases, with 13 bases separating them. Variable domain in full (rest from reference TRBV27 and TRBJ1-4): EAQVTQNPRYLITVTGKKLTVTCSQNMNHEYMSWYRQDPGLGLRQIYYSMNVEVTDKGDVPEGYKVSRKEKRNFPLILESPSPNQTSLYFCASGRTAATNEKLFFGSGTQLSVL.

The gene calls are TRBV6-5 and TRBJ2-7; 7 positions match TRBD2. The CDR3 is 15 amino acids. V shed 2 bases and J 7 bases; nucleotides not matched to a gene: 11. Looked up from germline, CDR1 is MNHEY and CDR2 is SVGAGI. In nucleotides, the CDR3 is TGTGCCAGCAGTTACGAGGCGGGAGCGCTTCGTGAGCAGTACTTC. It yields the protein CASSYEAGALREQYF.

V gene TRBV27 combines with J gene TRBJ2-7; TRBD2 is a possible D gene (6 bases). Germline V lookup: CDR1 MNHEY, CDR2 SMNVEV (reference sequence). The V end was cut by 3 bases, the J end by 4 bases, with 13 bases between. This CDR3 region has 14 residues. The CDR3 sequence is CASSFAVGGYEQYF. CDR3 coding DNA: TGTGCCAGCAGTTTCGCTGTTGGGGGGTACGAGCAGTACTTC.

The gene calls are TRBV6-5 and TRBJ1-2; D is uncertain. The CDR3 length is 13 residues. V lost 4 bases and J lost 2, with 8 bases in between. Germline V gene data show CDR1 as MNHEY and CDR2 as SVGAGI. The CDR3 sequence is CASSFSRNYGYTF. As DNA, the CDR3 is TGTGCCAGCAGTTTTTCCAGGAACTATGGCTACACCTTC.

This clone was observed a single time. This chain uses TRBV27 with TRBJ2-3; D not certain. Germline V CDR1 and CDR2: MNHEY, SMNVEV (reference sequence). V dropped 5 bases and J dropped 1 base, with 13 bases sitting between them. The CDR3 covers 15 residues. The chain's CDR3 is CASSPETGRTDTQYF. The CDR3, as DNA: TGTGCCAGCAGTCCGGAGACTGGCCGCACAGATACGCAGTATTTT.

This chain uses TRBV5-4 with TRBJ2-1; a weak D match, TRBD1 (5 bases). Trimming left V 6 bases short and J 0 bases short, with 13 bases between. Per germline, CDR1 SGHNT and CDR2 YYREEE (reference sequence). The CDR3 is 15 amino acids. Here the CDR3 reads CASIPRGSSYNEQFF. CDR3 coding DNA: TGTGCCAGCATCCCTAGGGGCAGCTCCTACAATGAGCAGTTCTTC.

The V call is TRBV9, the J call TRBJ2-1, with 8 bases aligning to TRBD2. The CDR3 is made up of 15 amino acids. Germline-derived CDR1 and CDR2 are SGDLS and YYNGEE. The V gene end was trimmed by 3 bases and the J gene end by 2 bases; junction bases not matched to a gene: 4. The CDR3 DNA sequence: TGTGCCAGCAGCGGTAGCGGGGCTACCTACAATGAGCAGTTCTTC. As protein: CASSGSGATYNEQFF. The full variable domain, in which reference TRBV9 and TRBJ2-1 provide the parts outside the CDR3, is DSGVTQTPKHLITATGQRVTLRCSPRSGDLSVYWYQQSLDQGLQFLIQYYNGEERAKGNILERFSAQQFPDLHSELNLSSLELGDSALYFCASSGSGATYNEQFFGPGTRLTVL.

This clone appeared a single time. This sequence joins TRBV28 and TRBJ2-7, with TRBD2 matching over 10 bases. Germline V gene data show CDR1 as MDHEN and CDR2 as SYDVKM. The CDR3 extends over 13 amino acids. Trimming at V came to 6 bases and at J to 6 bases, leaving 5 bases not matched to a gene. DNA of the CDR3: TGTGCCAGCAGACCTAGCGGGAGAGTCGAGCAGTACTTC. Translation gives CASRPSGRVEQYF. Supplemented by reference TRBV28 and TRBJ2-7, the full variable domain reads DVKVTQSSRYLVKRTGEKVFLECVQDMDHENMFWYRQDPGLGLRLIYFSYDVKMKEKGDIPEGYSVSREKKERFSLILESASTNQTSMYLCASRPSGRVEQYFGPGTRLTVT.